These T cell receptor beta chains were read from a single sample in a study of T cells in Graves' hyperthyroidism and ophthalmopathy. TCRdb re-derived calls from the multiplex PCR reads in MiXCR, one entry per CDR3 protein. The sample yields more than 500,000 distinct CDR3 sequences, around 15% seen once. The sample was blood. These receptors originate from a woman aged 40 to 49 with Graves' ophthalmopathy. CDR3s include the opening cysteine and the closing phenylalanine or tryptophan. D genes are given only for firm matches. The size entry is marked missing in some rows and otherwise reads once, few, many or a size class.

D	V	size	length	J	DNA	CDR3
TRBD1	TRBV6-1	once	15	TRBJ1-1	TGTGCCAGCGGGTGGACAGGGGGCGCGAGGACTGAAGCTTTCTTT	CASGWTGGARTEAFF
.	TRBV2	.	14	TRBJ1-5	TGTGCCAGCAGAGTCGATTTGAGCAATCAGCCCCAGCATTTT	CASRVDLSNQPQHF
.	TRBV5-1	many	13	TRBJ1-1	TGCGCCAGCAGCCCGTCAGGATCTCAAGGTGGTTTCTTT	CASSPSGSQGGFF
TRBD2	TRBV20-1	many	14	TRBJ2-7	TGCAGTGCTAGACTAGCGGGAGAGCACTACGAGCAGTACTTC	CSARLAGEHYEQYF
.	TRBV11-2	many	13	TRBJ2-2	TGTGCCAGCAGCCCTCCAGGCACCGGGGAGCTGTTTTTT	CASSPPGTGELFF
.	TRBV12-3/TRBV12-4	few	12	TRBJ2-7	TGTGCCAGCAGGGAGGGTGTCAACGAGCAGTACTTC	CASREGVNEQYF
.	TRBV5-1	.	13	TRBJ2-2	TGCGCCAGCAGCTTGGACGACACCGGGGAGCTGTTTTTT	CASSLDDTGELFF
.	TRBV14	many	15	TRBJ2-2	TGTGCCAGCAGCCAATTGGCGGGGACGACCGGGGAGCTGTTTTTT	CASSQLAGTTGELFF
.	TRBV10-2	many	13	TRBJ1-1	TGCGCCAGCAGTAATGGAATGAACACTGAAGCTTTCTTT	CASSNGMNTEAFF
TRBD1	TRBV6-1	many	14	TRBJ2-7	TGTGCCAGCAGTGCAGACAGGGTAGTTGCCGAGCAGTACTTC	CASSADRVVAEQYF
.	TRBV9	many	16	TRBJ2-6	TGTGCCAGCAGCGTAGTAGACTGGCTTGGGGCCAACGTCCTGACTTTC	CASSVVDWLGANVLTF
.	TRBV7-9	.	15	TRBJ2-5	TGTGCCAGCAGCTCAAGGGGGGTCTCCCAAGAGACCCAGTACTTC	CASSSRGVSQETQYF
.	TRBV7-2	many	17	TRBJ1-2	TGTGCCAGCAGCTCCCCCCTTGGACGGAAAGCTAACTATGGCTACACCTTC	CASSSPLGRKANYGYTF
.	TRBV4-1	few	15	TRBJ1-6	TGCGCCAGCAGCCAAGATAAGGGGTACGGTTCACCCCTCCACTTT	CASSQDKGYGSPLHF
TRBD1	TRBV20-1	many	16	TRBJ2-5	TGCAGTGCTAGAGAGCAGGGGGCCCACCTCCAAGAGACCCAGTACTTC	CSAREQGAHLQETQYF
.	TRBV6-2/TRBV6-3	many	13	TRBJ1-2	TGTGCCATGCGGGGCAGCACCACTAATGGCTACACCTTC	CAMRGSTTNGYTF
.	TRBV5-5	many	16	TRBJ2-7	TGTGCCAGCAGCTTGCGAGGCCAGGGCTTCTCCTACGAGCAGTACTTC	CASSLRGQGFSYEQYF
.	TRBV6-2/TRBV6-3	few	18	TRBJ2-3	TGTGCCAGCAGTTACTCGATAGGTTTTGGATCGCGCCTAGATACGCAGTATTTT	CASSYSIGFGSRLDTQYF
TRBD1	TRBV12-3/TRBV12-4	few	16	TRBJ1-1	TGTGCCAGCAGTTCCGGGACAGGGGGCCCGAACACTGAAGCTTTCTTT	CASSSGTGGPNTEAFF
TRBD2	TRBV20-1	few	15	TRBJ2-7	TGCAGTATAGGGACTAGCGGGAGGAGCTCCTACGAGCAGTACTTC	CSIGTSGRSSYEQYF
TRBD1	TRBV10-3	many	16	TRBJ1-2	TGTGCCACTACTCTAATGACAGGGGGGAATTACTATGGCTACACCTTC	CATTLMTGGNYYGYTF
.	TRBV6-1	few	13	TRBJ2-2	TGTGCCACCGAAGGTCTTAACACCGGGGAGCTGTTTTTT	CATEGLNTGELFF
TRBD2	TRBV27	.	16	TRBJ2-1	TGTGCCAGCAGTTTATCGTTCGGGAGGGAGTACAATGAGCAGTTCTTC	CASSLSFGREYNEQFF
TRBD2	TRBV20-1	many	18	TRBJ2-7	TGCAGTGCTAGTCCCACTTCCGGGACGGGCGGGAGTTCCTACGAGCAGTACTTC	CSASPTSGTGGSSYEQYF
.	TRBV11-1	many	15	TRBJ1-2	TGTGCCAGCAGCTCATATGCTCAGGATTACTATGGCTACACCTTC	CASSSYAQDYYGYTF
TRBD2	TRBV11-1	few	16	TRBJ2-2	TGTGCCAGCAGCTCGCGGACTAGCGTGGGGACCGGGGAGCTGTTTTTT	CASSSRTSVGTGELFF
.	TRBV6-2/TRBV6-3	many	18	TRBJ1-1	TGTGCCAGCAGGGCACCTTTTTCAGGGGCTCCAACCCACACTGAAGCTTTCTTT	CASRAPFSGAPTHTEAFF
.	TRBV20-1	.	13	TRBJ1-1	TGCAGTGCTGTGGGGCGTGTAAACCCTGAAGCTTTCTTT	CSAVGRVNPEAFF
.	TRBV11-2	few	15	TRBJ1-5	TGTGCCAGCAGCTTAGATCGGGCGGACAATCAGCCCCAGCATTTT	CASSLDRADNQPQHF
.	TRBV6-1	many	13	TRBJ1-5	TGTGCCAGTAGGGGGTCCCGAGGGCAGCCCCAGCATTTT	CASRGSRGQPQHF
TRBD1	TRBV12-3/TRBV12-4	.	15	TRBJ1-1	TGTGCCAGCAGTTTAGGGACAGGGGAGAGAACTGAAGCTTTCTTT	CASSLGTGERTEAFF
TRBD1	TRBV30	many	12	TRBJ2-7	TGTGCCTGGAACAGGGGGCTGAACGAGCAGTACTTC	CAWNRGLNEQYF
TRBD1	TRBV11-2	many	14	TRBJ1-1	TGTGCCAGCAGCCCCTCACAGGGGAGGACTGAAGCTTTCTTT	CASSPSQGRTEAFF
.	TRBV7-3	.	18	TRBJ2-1	TGTGCCAGCAGCTTAACCCCCCAACAGGGAACCGTACGCAATGAGCAGTTCTTC	CASSLTPQQGTVRNEQFF
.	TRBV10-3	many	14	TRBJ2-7	TGTGCCATCAGTGAGGGCTCTCCCCCTTACGAGCAGTACTTC	CAISEGSPPYEQYF
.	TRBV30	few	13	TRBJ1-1	TGTGCCTGGAGTACCGGGGAGAACACTGAAGCTTTCTTT	CAWSTGENTEAFF
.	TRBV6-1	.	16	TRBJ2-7	TGTGCCAGCAGGCTGTCCCGGGACACCGGCTCCTACGAGCAGTACTTC	CASRLSRDTGSYEQYF
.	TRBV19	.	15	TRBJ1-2	TGTGCCAGTAGTCTACCCAGGACTGGTTCCTATGGCTACACCTTC	CASSLPRTGSYGYTF
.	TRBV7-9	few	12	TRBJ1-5	TGTGCCAGCAGCTCCCACCGGGGGCCCCAGCATTTT	CASSSHRGPQHF
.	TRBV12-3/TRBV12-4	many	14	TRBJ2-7	TGTGCCAGCAGTCCCGGGACCAAACGGTACGAGCAGTACTTC	CASSPGTKRYEQYF
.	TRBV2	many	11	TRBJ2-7	TGTGCCAGCAGTGAAGAGCGGGAGCAGTACTTC	CASSEEREQYF
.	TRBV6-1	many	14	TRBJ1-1	TGTGCCAGCAGTGAGGACCGTAGGAACACTGAAGCTTTCTTT	CASSEDRRNTEAFF
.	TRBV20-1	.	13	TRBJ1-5	TGCAGTGCTAGACCGGGGGGGGGTCAGCCCCAGCATTTT	CSARPGGGQPQHF
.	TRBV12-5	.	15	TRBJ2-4	TGTGCTAGTGCTTTGGGCATAATAGCCAAAAACATTCAGTACTTC	CASALGIIAKNIQYF
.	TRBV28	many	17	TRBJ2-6	TGTGCCAGCAGATACAGAGTTTTGGGTGCTGGGGCCAACGTCCTGACTTTC	CASRYRVLGAGANVLTF